This T cell receptor (beta chain) was found in a study of T cell responses to AZD1222 COVID-19 vaccine. Study-wide results and limits: A mostly white British donor set with more females was recruited, and clonal diversity was possibly underestimated. Epitopes outside B.1.351 and B.1.1.7 mutated regions reportedly drew nearly half of spike TCRs. Baseline serology detected seropositivity in only a handful of AZD1222 recipients. Spike-specific TCR breadth and depth went up after people got two AZD1222 doses.

Produced via immunoSEQ multiplex PCR; TCRdb's table is partial and in-frame only. Seen here are about 27,000 clones, roughly 90% observed once, and the top ten hold over 7%. The germline V gene has CDR1 SGHDN and CDR2 FVKESK. Trimming cost V 1 base and J 8 bases; bases outside gene matches: 14. CDR3 length: 17 residues. Remarks on this clone: Its antigen is as yet unknown.

The source material was peripheral blood, sampled 28 days after the second AZD1222 dose. The chain joins TRBV14 to TRBJ1-2; 9 bases map to TRBD1. This TCR came from an adult who received the AZD1222 COVID-19 vaccine. CDR3 nucleotide sequence: TGTGCCAGCAGCCAAGTTGAAGGACAGGGGTGGGGTGACGGCTACACCTTC. Translated, it gives CASSQVEGQGWGDGYTF.